These 8 T cell receptor beta chains were sequenced from one sample in a study of CD8+CD57+ T cells in acquired aplastic anemia. TCR beta VDJ and CDR3 profiles were obtained from a genomic DNA template. TCRdb ran MiXCR on the reads and lists one entry per CDR3 protein. Of 200,000 to 250,000 distinct CDR3 sequences in the sample, approximately 60% were seen once. Specimen: sorted CD4+, CD8+, or CD8+CD57+ T cells (not recorded which) from PBMCs. The receptors stem from a human donor in good health.

The V gene is TRBV19, the J gene TRBJ2-2; TRBD1 aligns across 7 bases. Germline trimming cut 5 bases from V and 4 bases from J; bases unmatched to any gene: 16. The germline V gene encodes CDR1 LNHDA and CDR2 SQIVND (reference sequence). The CDR3 has 18 residues. This CDR3 reads CASSVLSTGVASTGELFF. The CDR3 DNA follows: TGTGCCAGTAGTGTTCTTTCAACAGGGGTGGCGAGCACCGGGGAGCTGTTTTTT.

Points on this clonotype: One end of the junction varies from germline; a read error may be responsible. The chain combines TRBV7-7 with TRBJ2-5, with 8 nucleotides matching TRBD2. CDR1 is SSHAT, CDR2 FNYEAQ, per germline (reference sequence). The CDR3 contains 16 residues. The CDR3 nucleotides are TGTGCTAGCAGCTTGGGGGGACTAGTGGGCCAAGAGACCCAGTACTTC. Amino acids: CASSLGGLVGQETQYF. Supplemented by reference TRBV7-7 and TRBJ2-5, the full variable domain reads GAGVSQSPRYKVTKRGQDVTLRCDPISSHATLYWYQQALGQGPEFLTYFNYEAQPDKSGLPSDRFSAERPEGSISTLTIQRTEQRDSAMYRCASSLGGLVGQETQYFGPGTRLLVL.

Ten or more counts support this clonotype. The CDR3 spells CASSEGRGSGEQYF. The CDR3 DNA follows: TGTGCCAGCAGCGAGGGCAGGGGTTCAGGCGAGCAGTACTTC. The chain combines TRBV7-9 with TRBJ2-7; maybe TRBD1 (6 bases). Germline V lookup: CDR1 SEHNR, CDR2 FQNEAQ (reference sequence). This CDR3 spans 14 amino acids. V lost 5 bases and J lost 6, with 17 bases in between.

The chain uses TRBV7-3 and TRBJ2-1; no definite D call. The CDR3 covers 11 residues. CDR1 is SGHTA, CDR2 FQGTGA, per germline. V was clipped by 4 bases and J by 14 bases, with 12 bases between them. The chain's CDR3 is CASSSGVSEFF. CDR3 nucleotides: TGTGCCAGCAGCTCAGGAGTGTCGGAGTTCTTC.

In this sample, this clonotype turned up a few times. DNA of the CDR3: TGCGCCAGCAGCCAAGAACAGGGGGCCGGGGAGCTGTTTTTT. Protein sequence: CASSQEQGAGELFF. The genes are TRBV4-1 and TRBJ2-2; 8 bases are a match to TRBD1. Germline loops: CDR1 MGHRA, CDR2 YSYEKL. The CDR3 is 14 residues long. Unmatched junction bases numbered 0, after V lost 0 bases and J lost 6 bases.

As DNA, the CDR3 is TGTGCCAGTAGGGGAGGCGGATCCACGCAGTATTTT. This sequence encodes CASRGGGSTQYF. The chain is built from TRBV19 and TRBJ2-3; a possible D gene is TRBD2 (6 bases). Germline CDR1 and CDR2: LNHDA and SQIVND (reference sequence). This CDR3 contains 12 residues. V lost 6 bases and J lost 9, with 13 bases in between. The entire variable domain, with the rest obtained from reference TRBV19 and TRBJ2-3, is as follows: DGGITQSPKYLFRKEGQNVTLSCEQNLNHDAMYWYRQDPGQGLRLIYYSQIVNDFQKGDIAEGYSVSREKKESFPLTVTSAQKNPTAFYLCASRGGGSTQYFGPGTRLTVL.

The chain links TRBV7-3 to TRBJ2-7; D is unclear. Trimming stripped 3 bases from V and 4 bases from J, with 13 bases between. The CDR3 has 14 amino acids. From germline, CDR1 is SGHTA and CDR2 FQGTGA. CDR3 in DNA: TGTGCCAGCAGCTTCGGAACCGTCGTATACGAGCAGTACTTC. This translates into CASSFGTVVYEQYF.

Only a few counts were recorded for this clonotype. A much larger clone differs by one base, so this may be a read error. The chain recombines TRBV12-3 or TRBV12-4 with TRBJ2-5, with D possibly being TRBD1 (5 bases). CDR3 length equals 15 residues. CDR3 DNA: TGTGCCAGCAGGCAATTGGGGCTAGTTGGAGAGACCCAGTGCTTC. Residues: CASRQLGLVGETQCF.